A selection of T cell receptor beta chains follows, all from one sample in a study of beta chain features in type 1 diabetes. The data were produced by immunoSEQ multiplex PCR, yet TCRdb's version contains in-frame clones alone and is incomplete. The data show over 600,000 clones, with about an eighth seen just once and 0.09% to 0.15% held by the top ten. Sequencing was carried out using naive CD4+ T cells from blood. These TCRs come from a man younger than 40 with type 1 diabetes. The CDR3 runs from the conserved cysteine through the conserved F or W. D genes are given only for firm matches. The size field is filled for only some rows; it gives once, few, many or a size class.

>TRBV14|14|NA|few|TRBJ1-2
CASSQDPGRGGYTF
TGTGCCAGCAGCCAAGATCCAGGGAGGGGCGGCTACACCTTC
>TRBV10-3|18|TRBD1|NA|TRBJ2-5
CAISDPIIRTGGEETQYF
TGTGCCATCAGTGACCCGATTATCCGGACAGGGGGCGAGGAGACCCAGTACTTC
>TRBV13|16|NA|few|TRBJ2-1
CASSPTPQPPRNEQFF
TGTGCCAGCAGCCCTACTCCACAGCCCCCTCGGAATGAGCAGTTCTTC
>TRBV7-2|14|NA|few|TRBJ1-3
CASREQGAGNTIYF
TGTGCCAGCAGAGAACAGGGAGCTGGAAACACCATATATTTT
>TRBV11-2|12|NA|few|TRBJ2-7
CASSGRSYEQYF
TGTGCCAGCAGCGGCCGCTCCTACGAGCAGTACTTC
>TRBV29-1|12|TRBD1|NA|TRBJ2-1
CSGMGQSNEQFF
TGCAGCGGAATGGGACAGAGCAATGAGCAGTTCTTC
>TRBV10-3|15|TRBD1|NA|TRBJ1-2
CASSVPGQGDYGYTF
TGTGCCAGCAGTGTTCCGGGACAGGGGGACTATGGCTACACCTTC
>TRBV6-5|16|NA|NA|TRBJ2-7
CASSYSRARGRYEQYF
TGTGCCAGCAGTTACTCGAGAGCCAGGGGACGCTACGAGCAGTACTTC
>TRBV7-3|16|TRBD2|NA|TRBJ2-3
CASSWTSGTSTDTQYF
TGTGCCAGCAGCTGGACTAGCGGGACTAGCACAGATACGCAGTATTTT
>TRBV5-6|13|NA|NA|TRBJ1-2
CASNQGRFYGYTF
TGTGCCAGCAACCAAGGACGGTTCTATGGCTACACCTTC
>TRBV7-2|13|NA|NA|TRBJ1-2
CASSLNGGYGYTF
TGTGCCAGCAGCTTAAACGGGGGATATGGCTACACCTTC
>TRBV2|12|NA|NA|TRBJ1-2
CASIGGGAGYTF
TGTGCCAGCATCGGTGGTGGAGCTGGCTACACCTTC
>TRBV28|14|NA|NA|TRBJ2-2
CASSPTQGFGELFF
TGTGCCAGCAGCCCTACTCAGGGTTTCGGGGAGCTGTTTTTT
>TRBV7-2|13|NA|NA|TRBJ2-3
CASSLLVSDTQYF
TGTGCCAGCAGCTTACTAGTCTCAGATACGCAGTATTTT
>TRBV19|15|TRBD2|NA|TRBJ2-1
CASSIGGGNYNEQFF
TGTGCCAGTAGTATAGGCGGGGGGAACTACAATGAGCAGTTCTTC
>TRBV2|15|NA|few|TRBJ2-3
CASSQRGTSTDTQYF
TGTGCCAGCAGCCAGAGAGGGACTAGCACAGATACGCAGTATTTT
>TRBV2|12|TRBD1|NA|TRBJ1-2
CASSGQGFGYTF
TGTGCCAGCTCAGGACAGGGGTTTGGCTACACCTTC
>TRBV4-2|15|NA|few|TRBJ1-2
CASSQAKTRDYGYTF
TGTGCCAGCAGCCAAGCCAAGACGCGCGACTATGGCTACACCTTC
>TRBV5-1|18|TRBD1|few|TRBJ1-6
CASSLRDRGRTASSPLHF
TGCGCCAGCAGCTTAAGGGACAGGGGGCGGACGGCTTCTTCACCCCTCCACTTT
>TRBV18|16|TRBD1|few|TRBJ2-2
CASSPPGQNGPGELFF
TGTGCCAGCTCACCACCGGGACAGAATGGACCCGGGGAGCTGTTTTTT
>TRBV5-1|13|TRBD1|NA|TRBJ1-6
CASSRDRASPLHF
TGCGCCAGCAGCCGGGACAGGGCTTCACCCCTCCACTTT
>TRBV5-1|15|NA|few|TRBJ1-4
CASSLDSATNEKLFF
TGCGCCAGCAGCTTGGACAGTGCAACTAATGAAAAACTGTTTTTT
>TRBV9|14|TRBD1|few|TRBJ1-2
CASSVQGGNYGYTF
TGTGCCAGCAGCGTCCAGGGGGGTAACTATGGCTACACCTTC
>TRBV19|13|NA|few|TRBJ2-7
CASSRTYYYEQYF
TGTGCCAGTAGCCGGACGTATTACTACGAGCAGTACTTC
>TRBV9|18|TRBD1|NA|TRBJ2-6
CASSLPGQGMDGANVLTF
TGTGCCAGCAGCCTTCCGGGACAGGGGATGGACGGGGCCAACGTCCTGACTTTC
>TRBV5-4|15|NA|NA|TRBJ2-3
CASSPGRGTADTQYF
TGTGCCAGCAGCCCCGGAAGGGGGACCGCAGATACGCAGTATTTT
>TRBV30|13|TRBD1|NA|TRBJ1-4
CAWGQGVGEKLFF
TGTGCCTGGGGACAGGGGGTAGGGGAAAAACTGTTTTTT
>TRBV27|19|TRBD1|NA|TRBJ2-7
CASSLLAIGQELSSYEQYF
TGTGCCAGCAGTTTATTGGCTATCGGACAGGAGCTAAGCTCCTACGAGCAGTACTTC
>TRBV29-1|13|NA|few|TRBJ2-3
CSVGPVSADTQYF
TGCAGCGTTGGGCCCGTTTCCGCAGATACGCAGTATTTT
>TRBV7-2|15|NA|NA|TRBJ1-2
CASSEGSSANYGYTF
TGTGCCAGCAGCGAAGGATCTAGCGCCAACTATGGCTACACCTTC
>TRBV28|15|NA|few|TRBJ1-4
CASSPRRGINEKLFF
TGTGCCAGCAGTCCCCGTAGAGGAATAAATGAAAAACTGTTTTTT
>TRBV5-4|14|TRBD1|NA|TRBJ2-7
CASSTGQGASKQYF
TGTGCCAGCAGCACCGGACAGGGGGCTTCTAAGCAGTACTTC
>TRBV13|13|NA|NA|TRBJ1-1
CASSPLDDTEAFF
TGTGCCAGCAGCCCCTTGGATGACACTGAAGCTTTCTTT
>TRBV10-3|12|NA|NA|TRBJ2-2
CAISENGRELFF
TGTGCCATCAGTGAAAACGGGCGGGAGCTGTTTTTT
>TRBV7-2|16|NA|NA|TRBJ1-6
CASSSGASGVSSPLHF
TGTGCCAGCAGCTCAGGGGCATCGGGGGTTAGTTCACCCCTCCACTTT
>TRBV29-1|13|NA|NA|TRBJ1-4
CSVEGATNEKLFF
TGCAGCGTTGAAGGCGCAACTAATGAAAAACTGTTTTTT
>TRBV9|14|TRBD1|NA|TRBJ1-3
CASTRGQAGNTIYF
TGTGCCAGCACCCGGGGACAGGCTGGAAACACCATATATTTT
>TRBV5-1|15|TRBD2|few|TRBJ2-3
CASSAGTIKTDTQYF
TGCGCCAGCAGCGCCGGGACTATAAAAACAGATACGCAGTATTTT
>TRBV4-2|19|NA|NA|TRBJ2-7
CASSQERPRTGSLQYEQYF
TGTGCCAGCAGCCAAGAAAGGCCCCGTACAGGGAGCCTTCAATACGAGCAGTACTTC
>TRBV29-1|12|NA|NA|TRBJ2-3
CSAVPGTDTQYF
TGCAGCGCCGTACCCGGGACAGATACGCAGTATTTT
>TRBV7-6|16|TRBD2|NA|TRBJ2-3
CASSLDPSGATDTQYF
TGTGCCAGCAGCTTAGATCCTAGCGGGGCCACAGATACGCAGTATTTT